This entry lists 19 T cell receptor beta chains sequenced from one sample in a study of breast tumors, draining lymph nodes, adjacent tissues. TCRdb recomputed calls from the multiplex PCR reads with MiXCR, one row per CDR3 protein. Here the sample spans about 100,000 distinct CDR3 sequences, 21% being singletons. Axillary draining lymph nodes of breast cancer patients supplied the node samples. The sample was axillary lymph node tissue. These TCRs come from a female donor with breast cancer. Some clones in this sample may be carry-over from other donors' samples.

In regard to this clonotype: A read error is possible here, since a much larger clone lies one base away. The V and J genes are TRBV2 and TRBJ2-5; TRBD1 or TRBD2 may be the D gene (5 bases each). This CDR3 is 10 amino acids long. CDR1 and CDR2 from the germline V gene are SNHLY and FYNNEI. This CDR3 reads CASQLGTQCF. The CDR3 DNA follows: TGTGCCAGCCAACTGGGGACCCAGTGCTTC.

This clonotype has only one observation. A read error may explain this, as a much larger clone is one base away. V and J are TRBV10-1 and TRBJ2-3, with D perhaps TRBD1 (6 bases). Germline V gene sequence: CDR1 WNHNN, CDR2 SYGVQD (reference sequence). CDR3 length: 14 amino acids. V lost 4 bases to trimming and J lost 6 bases, with 14 bases between them. The CDR3 region is CASSGDLRGDTQYF. The CDR3 coding sequence is TGCGCCAGCAGTGGGGACCTAAGGGGGGATACGCAGTATTTT.

On this clonotype itself: This sequence may be a read error, since a much larger clone differs from it by one base. V usage is TRBV7-2 and J usage is TRBJ1-2; D gene uncertain. The CDR3 totals 12 residues. Germline values: CDR1 SGHTA, CDR2 FQGNSA. The CDR3 sequence is CASNLLTRGYTF. The CDR3 DNA reads TGTGCCAGCAACTTATTAACACGTGGCTACACCTTC.

In regard to this clonotype: The junction differs from germline at one of its ends, possibly a read error. This chain links TRBV7-3 with TRBJ2-5, with D perhaps assigned TRBD1 or TRBD2 (5 bases each). Per the germline V gene, CDR1 is SGHTA and CDR2 is FQGTGA. This CDR3 spans 12 amino acids. The CDR3, as DNA: TGTGCCAGCAGCTCGAGCTCGGGGACCCAGCACTTC. Residues: CASSSSSGTQHF.

This clonotype was counted ten times or more. The chain recombines TRBV7-8 with TRBJ2-7; D remains unclear. The germline V and J ends were trimmed by 5 bases and 1 base, with 21 bases remaining between them. Germline-derived CDR1 and CDR2 are SGHVS and FQNEAQ. The CDR3 sequence is 17 residues long. The CDR3 DNA follows: TGTGCCAGCAGCATGGGAACTATGTCGGCCGCGTCCTACGAGCAGTACTTC. It is translated as CASSMGTMSAASYEQYF.

This clonotype came up many times. The V and J genes are TRBV5-1 and TRBJ2-3; D is unclear. The CDR3 is made up of 13 amino acids. V lost 4 bases and J 0 bases, leaving 6 bases between the germline ends. Germline-derived CDR1 and CDR2 are SGHRS and YFSETQ. CDR3 region: CASSTYSTDTQYF. Written as DNA, the CDR3 is TGCGCCAGCAGCACCTACAGCACAGATACGCAGTATTTT.

This clonotype was detected many times. V usage is TRBV10-3 and J usage is TRBJ2-3, with 12 bases that match TRBD2. J gave up 0 bases and V 6 bases, and 4 bases lay outside the gene matches. The germline CDR1 and CDR2 sequences are ENHRY and SYGVKD. This CDR3 has 16 residues. Here the CDR3 reads CAIRRTSGTSTDTQYF. The CDR3 DNA sequence: TGTGCCATCAGGCGGACTAGCGGGACTAGCACAGATACGCAGTATTTT.

This chain connects TRBV12-3 or TRBV12-4 to TRBJ2-7; D unclear. V gave up 3 bases and J gave up 3 bases, with 3 bases separating them. This CDR3 contains 11 residues. CDR3 sequence reads: CASSFLYEQYF. The CDR3, as DNA: TGTGCCAGCAGTTTTCTCTACGAGCAGTACTTC.

In its sample, this clonotype was seen many times. The V and J genes are TRBV20-1 and TRBJ2-3, with unresolved D. V was cut by 4 bases and J by 0 bases, with 5 bases left in between. In germline, CDR1 is DFQATT, CDR2 SNEGSKA (reference sequence). There are 12 residues in the CDR3. The CDR3 DNA reads TGCAGTGCTATCCACAGCACAGATACGCAGTATTTT. Translation: CSAIHSTDTQYF.

To note about this clonotype: A much larger clone lies one base from this, so it may be a read error. The chain uses TRBV30 and TRBJ1-4; D unclear. Looked up from germline, CDR1 is GTSNPN and CDR2 is SVGIG (reference sequence). Trimming took 5 bases from V and 8 from J, leaving 12 bases between them. This CDR3 has 12 residues. CDR3 amino acids: CAWGLIGEKLFF. CDR3 sequence (DNA): TGTGCCTGGGGCCTGATTGGAGAAAAACTGTTTTTT. The full variable domain, rest sourced from reference TRBV30 and TRBJ1-4, is SQTIHQWPATLVQPVGSPLSLECTVEGTSNPNLYWYRQAAGRGLQLLFYSVGIGQISSEVPQNLSASRPQDRQFILSSKKLLLSDSGFYLCAWGLIGEKLFFGSGTQLSVL.

This clonotype was seen repeatedly, ten times or more. V gene TRBV29-1 combines with J gene TRBJ2-7, with a tentative D call TRBD1 (6 bases). Trimming shortened V by 5 bases and J by 1 base, and 15 bases separated the two germline ends. This CDR3 region has 14 residues. Germline CDR1 reads SQVTM; CDR2 reads ANQGSEA. The CDR3 loop reads CSVRVGALSYEQYF. The CDR3 region has the DNA TGCAGCGTTAGGGTGGGGGCCCTTTCCTACGAGCAGTACTTC.

This clonotype was counted only a few times. As DNA, the CDR3 is TGTGCCAGCAGCTCGTGGAGGGAAACAGATACGCAGTATTTT. Translating it yields CASSSWRETDTQYF. This chain connects TRBV27 to TRBJ2-3; possibly TRBD2 for D (6 bases). Trimming shortened V by 6 bases and J by 3 bases, and 13 bases separated the two germline ends. CDR1 is MNHEY, CDR2 SMNVEV, per germline (reference sequence). The CDR3 covers 14 residues.

This clonotype came up a few times. This may come from a read error, since a much larger clone is one base off. The V and J genes are TRBV11-2 and TRBJ2-5; no definite D call. In germline, CDR1 is SGHAT, CDR2 FQNNGV. Trimming took off 6 bases at V and 2 bases at J, with 7 bases between the two ends. CDR3 length: 12 amino acids. This CDR3 reads CASSLMQETQYF. The DNA of the CDR3 is TGTGCCAGCAGTCTAATGCAAGAGACCCAGTACTTC.

The sample holds many counts of this clonotype. V gene TRBV15 combines with J gene TRBJ2-5, with TRBD2 as a possible D gene (7 bases). V lost 0 bases to trimming and J lost 4 bases, with 18 bases between them. Per the germline V gene, CDR1 is LNHNV and CDR2 is YYDKDF (reference sequence). The CDR3 extends over 17 amino acids. CDR3 region: CATSRDPRGGGGETQYF. The CDR3 DNA follows: TGTGCCACCAGCAGAGACCCTCGGGGCGGGGGCGGAGAGACCCAGTACTTC.

This clonotype was detected ten times or more. The V gene is TRBV29-1, the J gene TRBJ2-7; D might be TRBD2 (8 bases). Trimming removed 7 bases from V and 4 bases from J, with 20 bases in between. The CDR3 loop spans 14 amino acids. CDR1 and CDR2 (germline): SQVTM, ANQGSEA. In nucleotides, the CDR3 is TGCAGCGCAAATGGACAGGCGGGGGGTTACGAGCAGTACTTC. This gives the protein CSANGQAGGYEQYF.

The sample holds many counts of this clonotype. V is TRBV5-6 and J is TRBJ2-3; 7 positions match TRBD2. The V gene's germline CDR1 is SGHDT and CDR2 YYEEEE. V gave up 4 bases and J gave up 1 base; unmatched junction bases: 6. The CDR3 covers 15 residues. DNA for the CDR3: TGTGCCAGCAGCCAGAACAGCGGGGGCACAGATACGCAGTATTTT. Its protein is CASSQNSGGTDTQYF. Based on the CDR3 plus reference TRBV5-6 and TRBJ2-3, the full variable domain is DAGVTQSPTHLIKTRGQQVTLRCSPKSGHDTVSWYQQALGQGPQFIFQYYEEEERQRGNFPDRFSGHQFPNYSSELNVNALLLGDSALYLCASSQNSGGTDTQYFGPGTRLTVL.

About this clonotype itself: The germline gene is not matched at one end of the junction; a read error may be the cause. The chain combines TRBV7-3 with TRBJ2-1, with D perhaps TRBD2 (5 bases). Germline V CDR1 and CDR2: SGHTA, FQGTGA. CDR3 length: 14 amino acids. CDR3: CASSPEADYNEQSF. CDR3 DNA sequence: TGTGCCAGCAGCCCGGAAGCGGATTACAATGAGCAGTCCTTC.

The chain carries TRBV30 and TRBJ2-2; TRBD2 aligns across 7 bases. Germline V gene sequence: CDR1 GTSNPN, CDR2 SVGIG (reference sequence). V lost 0 bases to trimming and J lost 4 bases; unmatched junction nucleotides: 8. This CDR3 is 16 amino acids long. CDR3 nucleotides: TGTGCCTGGAGTGTGGGTCGGGAGGCCTCCACCGGGGAGCTGTTTTTT. It specifies CAWSVGREASTGELFF.

This clonotype was recorded at least ten times. V usage is TRBV4-1 and J usage is TRBJ1-4, with 12 bases aligning to TRBD1. The CDR3 is 12 residues long. V shed 4 bases and J 15 bases; nucleotides not matched to a gene: 3. Germline assignment: CDR1 MGHRA and CDR2 YSYEKL. CDR3 sequence reads: CASSRGQGAVFF. The DNA of the CDR3 is TGCGCCAGCAGCCGGGGACAGGGGGCTGTGTTTTTT.